This is a list of T cell receptor beta chains from one sample in a study of blood T cell repertoires in COVID-19. Sequencing was performed with immunoSEQ multiplex PCR; in TCRdb, only in-frame clones are kept and a portion is missing. The sample contains about 65,000 clones, around 83% of which appear only once. Sequenced sample: peripheral blood. These receptors originate from a man between 50 and 59 years old with COVID-19, enrolled during active disease. Each CDR3 is given with its conserved first and last residue. Each record gives: CDR3 DNA, CDR3 protein, clone size, V gene, J gene, D gene. A D gene is named only where the DNA matches it firmly. Size tells how often a clone was seen (once, few, many) or the class of an expanded clone, and some rows leave it out.

TGTGCCAGCAGCCATTTCGGCGGGTCTCCCCAAGAGACCCAGTACTTC	CASSHFGGSPQETQYF	-	TRBV3-1/TRBV3-2	TRBJ2-5	-
TGTGCCAGCAGCTTAGTTTTGGGGACTAGTACGGATACGCAGTATTTT	CASSLVLGTSTDTQYF	-	TRBV7-8	TRBJ2-3	TRBD2
TGTGCCAGCAGAAGGCCGGGACTAGTGGACCCCTACGAGCAGTACTTC	CASRRPGLVDPYEQYF	-	TRBV27	TRBJ2-7	TRBD2
TGTGCCAGCAGTACCGCGTTTGAAGCTTTCTTT	CASSTAFEAFF	-	TRBV28	TRBJ1-1	-
TGTGCCAGCAGCCCGAGACTAGCGGGTATGAATGAGCAGTTCTTC	CASSPRLAGMNEQFF	-	TRBV5-4	TRBJ2-1	TRBD2
TGCGCCAGCAGCTTGGAACAGCTAAACACTGAAGCTTTCTTT	CASSLEQLNTEAFF	few	TRBV5-1	TRBJ1-1	-
TGTGCCAGCAGCTTAGACCAGGACAGGGTGCCGACCAACGTCCTGACTTTC	CASSLDQDRVPTNVLTF	-	TRBV11-2	TRBJ2-6	TRBD1
TGTGCCTGGAGGGGACAGGGCCGGCCCGGCTACACCTTC	CAWRGQGRPGYTF	once	TRBV30	TRBJ1-2	TRBD1
TGTGCCAGCAGCTCCGGACTAGCGGGAGCCCATGAGCAGTTCTTC	CASSSGLAGAHEQFF	-	TRBV5-8	TRBJ2-1	TRBD2
TGCGCCAGCAGCCCCCAGGGTCCATACAATGAGCAGTTCTTC	CASSPQGPYNEQFF	few	TRBV4-1	TRBJ2-1	-
TGCGCCAGCAGCTCCGGGACAGGGGGCTATGATGAGCAGTTCTTC	CASSSGTGGYDEQFF	-	TRBV5-1	TRBJ2-1	TRBD1
TGCCGAACCGACAGGCGGCCTGAAGCTTTCTTT	CRTDRRPEAFF	-	TRBV20-1	TRBJ1-1	-
TGTGCCTGGAGGGACAGCTCCTACGAGCAGTACTTC	CAWRDSSYEQYF	-	TRBV30	TRBJ2-7	-
TGCGCCAGCAGCCCTTTAGCGGCTGGAGGTGGAGATACGCAGTATTTT	CASSPLAAGGGDTQYF	-	TRBV5-1	TRBJ2-3	-
TGTGCCAGCAGCTACAGGAGATCCTACGAGCAGTACTTC	CASSYRRSYEQYF	-	TRBV7-9	TRBJ2-7	-
TGTGCCAGCAGTCTGGACAGGAGGTCTTATAGCAATCAGCCCCAGCATTTT	CASSLDRRSYSNQPQHF	-	TRBV7-9	TRBJ1-5	TRBD1
TGTGCCAGCAGTCCTAGACGCCCGTTTGACTCGAACACCGGGGAGCTGTTTTTT	CASSPRRPFDSNTGELFF	-	TRBV28	TRBJ2-2	-
TGTGCCAGTAGTATGACAGCGGGTTCACCCCTCCACTTT	CASSMTAGSPLHF	-	TRBV19	TRBJ1-6	-
TGTGCCAGCAGCTTGGAGGGGCGGAGCTCCTATAATTCACCCCTCCACTTT	CASSLEGRSSYNSPLHF	-	TRBV5-5	TRBJ1-6	-
TGTGCCAGTAGGGAGGGACAGGGTAATTCACCCCTCCACTTT	CASREGQGNSPLHF	few	TRBV19	TRBJ1-6	TRBD1
TGCGCCAGCAGCCAATCACGCGGCCCTAGCGGCTCCTACAATGAGCAGTTCTTC	CASSQSRGPSGSYNEQFF	-	TRBV4-1	TRBJ2-1	TRBD2
TGTGCCAGCAGCATCTACGCTAGCGGCTCCTACAATGAGCAGTTCTTC	CASSIYASGSYNEQFF	-	TRBV5-4	TRBJ2-1	TRBD2
TGTGCCAGCAGCCCCCGGGAGGGCCTCTGGGATACGCAGTATTTT	CASSPREGLWDTQYF	-	TRBV2	TRBJ2-3	TRBD2
TGTGCCAGTAGTGGGTGGACAGGGGCCCTAGCCAAAAACATTCAGTACTTC	CASSGWTGALAKNIQYF	once	TRBV19	TRBJ2-4	TRBD1
TGTGCCAGCAGTGGTACAGGGGGACTTTACAATGAGCAGTTCTTC	CASSGTGGLYNEQFF	-	TRBV2	TRBJ2-1	TRBD1
TGTGCCAGCAGTGGATCAGGGTTAGGGCAGTTCTTC	CASSGSGLGQFF	-	TRBV2	TRBJ2-1	-
TGCGCCAGCAGCCAAGGACCGGCGGGGGCCAGTGGCTACACCTTC	CASSQGPAGASGYTF	-	TRBV4-1	TRBJ1-2	-
TGTGCCAGCTCACCGCTACTAGCGGGAGGACCTAACAATGAGCAGTTCTTC	CASSPLLAGGPNNEQFF	-	TRBV18	TRBJ2-1	TRBD2
TGTGCCAGCAGCCCCACCTCCGGGACTAGCGGAACCTACGAGCAGTACTTC	CASSPTSGTSGTYEQYF	-	TRBV4-2	TRBJ2-7	TRBD2
TGTGCCAGCAGCCGAACAGGGGGCCGGGGCTCTGAAGCTTTCTTT	CASSRTGGRGSEAFF	-	TRBV7-9	TRBJ1-1	TRBD1
TGTGCCAGCTCACCGGATCGACAGGGGATGAGGGAGACCCAGTACTTC	CASSPDRQGMRETQYF	-	TRBV18	TRBJ2-5	TRBD1
TGTGCCAGCAGCCAGATAGCGGGAAACTACAATGAGCAGTTCTTC	CASSQIAGNYNEQFF	-	TRBV9	TRBJ2-1	TRBD2
TGTGCCAGCCGCCTAGCGGGAGGGTCCGGAGATACGCAGTATTTT	CASRLAGGSGDTQYF	-	TRBV6-2/TRBV6-3	TRBJ2-3	TRBD2
TGCGCCAGCAGCCAAGATCCAAGGGGCGGCCTAGCGGTTCAAGAGACCCAGTACTTC	CASSQDPRGGLAVQETQYF	-	TRBV4-1	TRBJ2-5	TRBD2
TGTGCCAGTGGGGCGTACGAGCAGTACTTC	CASGAYEQYF	-	TRBV28	TRBJ2-7	-
TGTGCCAGCAGCTCGACAAATCCTAACTATGGCTACACCTTC	CASSSTNPNYGYTF	-	TRBV11-2	TRBJ1-2	-
TGTGCCAGCAGCCATACGACTGGACAGGGAAGTCAGCCCCAGCATTTT	CASSHTTGQGSQPQHF	few	TRBV7-9	TRBJ1-5	TRBD1
TGTGCCACCAGCAGAGAAACGATAGCGGTCGCCTACAATGAGCAGTTCTTC	CATSRETIAVAYNEQFF	-	TRBV15	TRBJ2-1	-
TGTGCCACCAGTGGGGGACAGGGAAGTCTATACGAGCAGTACTTC	CATSGGQGSLYEQYF	once	TRBV24-1	TRBJ2-7	TRBD1
TGCGCCAGCAGCCAAGACAGGACAGTCATCCTCCTCAATTCACCCCTCCACTTT	CASSQDRTVILLNSPLHF	few	TRBV4-1	TRBJ1-6	-
TGTGCCAGCAGCGGGGGTGGACTACCAAAACCCTACGAGCAGTACTTC	CASSGGGLPKPYEQYF	-	TRBV7-9	TRBJ2-7	-
TGCGCCAGCAGCCAAGTAGGGGCCGGGGAGCTGTTTTTT	CASSQVGAGELFF	-	TRBV4-3	TRBJ2-2	-
TGCGCCAGCAGCTTGAGGACAGGGGGGATGAACACTGAAGCTTTCTTT	CASSLRTGGMNTEAFF	-	TRBV5-1	TRBJ1-1	TRBD1
TGTGCCATCGGGACAGGGGTGAACACTGAAGCTTTCTTT	CAIGTGVNTEAFF	-	TRBV10-3	TRBJ1-1	TRBD1
TGTGCCAGCAGCTTCCTACGGACTAACTACAATGAGCAGTTCTTC	CASSFLRTNYNEQFF	-	TRBV5-8	TRBJ2-1	-
TGTGCCAGCAGTTACGGGGGGACCGGGGCCAACGTCCTGACTTTC	CASSYGGTGANVLTF	-	TRBV6-2/TRBV6-3	TRBJ2-6	-
TGTGCCAGTATTAATAGCGGTTTTCCCTACGAGCAGTACTTC	CASINSGFPYEQYF	-	TRBV28	TRBJ2-7	-
TGCGCCAGCAGCCAACAGTTGCCAGATACGCAGTATTTT	CASSQQLPDTQYF	-	TRBV4-3	TRBJ2-3	-
TGTGCCAGCAGCTCTTACTGGGATACGCAGTATTTT	CASSSYWDTQYF	-	TRBV11-2	TRBJ2-3	-